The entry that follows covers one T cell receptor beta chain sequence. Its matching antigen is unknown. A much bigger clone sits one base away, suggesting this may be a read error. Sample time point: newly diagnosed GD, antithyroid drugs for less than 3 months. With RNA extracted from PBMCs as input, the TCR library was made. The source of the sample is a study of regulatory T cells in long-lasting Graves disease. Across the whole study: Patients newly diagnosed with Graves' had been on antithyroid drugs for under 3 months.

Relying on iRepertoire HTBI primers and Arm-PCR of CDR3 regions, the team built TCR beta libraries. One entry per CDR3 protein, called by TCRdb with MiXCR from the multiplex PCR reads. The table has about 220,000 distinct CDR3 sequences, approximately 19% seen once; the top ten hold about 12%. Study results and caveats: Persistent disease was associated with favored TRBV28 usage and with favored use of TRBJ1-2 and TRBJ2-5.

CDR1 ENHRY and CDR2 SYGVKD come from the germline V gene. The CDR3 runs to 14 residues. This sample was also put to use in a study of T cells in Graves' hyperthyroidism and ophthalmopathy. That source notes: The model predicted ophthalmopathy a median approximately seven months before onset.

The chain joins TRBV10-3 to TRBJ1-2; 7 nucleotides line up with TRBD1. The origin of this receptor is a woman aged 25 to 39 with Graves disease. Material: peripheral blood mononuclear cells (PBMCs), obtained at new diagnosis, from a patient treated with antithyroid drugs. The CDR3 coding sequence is TGTGCCATCAGGAGGGACAGTAGAAACTATGGCCACACCTTC. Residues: CAIRRDSRNYGHTF.